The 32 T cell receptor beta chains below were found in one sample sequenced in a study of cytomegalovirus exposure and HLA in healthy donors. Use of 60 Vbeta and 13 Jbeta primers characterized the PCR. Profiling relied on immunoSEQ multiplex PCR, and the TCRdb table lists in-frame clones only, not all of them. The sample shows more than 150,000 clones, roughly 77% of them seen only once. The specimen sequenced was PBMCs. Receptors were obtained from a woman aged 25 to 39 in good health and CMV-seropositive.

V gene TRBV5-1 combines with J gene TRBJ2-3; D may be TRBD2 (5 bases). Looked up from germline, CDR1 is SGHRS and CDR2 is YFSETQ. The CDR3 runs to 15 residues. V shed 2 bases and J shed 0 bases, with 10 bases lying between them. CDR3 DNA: TGCGCCAGCAGCTTACCTCGGGGTAGCACAGATACGCAGTATTTT. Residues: CASSLPRGSTDTQYF.

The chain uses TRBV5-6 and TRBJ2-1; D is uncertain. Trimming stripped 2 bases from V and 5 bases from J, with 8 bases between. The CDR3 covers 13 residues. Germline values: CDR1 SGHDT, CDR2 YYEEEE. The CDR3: CASSFGRNNEQFF. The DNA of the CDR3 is TGTGCCAGCAGCTTTGGGCGAAACAATGAGCAGTTCTTC.

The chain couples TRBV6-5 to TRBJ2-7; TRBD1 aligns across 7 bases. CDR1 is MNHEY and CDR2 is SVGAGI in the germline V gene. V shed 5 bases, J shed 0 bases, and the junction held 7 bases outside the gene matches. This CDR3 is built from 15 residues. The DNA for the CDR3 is TGTGCCAGCAGTGCGCCGGGACAGAACTCCTACGAGCAGTACTTC. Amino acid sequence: CASSAPGQNSYEQYF.

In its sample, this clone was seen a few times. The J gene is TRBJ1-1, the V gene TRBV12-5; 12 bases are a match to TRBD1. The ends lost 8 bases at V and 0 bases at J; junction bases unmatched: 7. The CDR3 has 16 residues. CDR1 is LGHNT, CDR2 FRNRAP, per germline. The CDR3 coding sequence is TGTGCTAGTTCTTTCCGGGACAGGGGGCTGAACACTGAAGCTTTCTTT. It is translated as CASSFRDRGLNTEAFF. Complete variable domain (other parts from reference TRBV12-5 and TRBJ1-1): DARVTQTPRHKVTEMGQEVTMRCQPILGHNTVFWYRQTMMQGLELLAYFRNRAPLDDSGMPKDRFSAEMPDATLATLKIQPSEPRDSAVYFCASSFRDRGLNTEAFFGQGTRLTVV.

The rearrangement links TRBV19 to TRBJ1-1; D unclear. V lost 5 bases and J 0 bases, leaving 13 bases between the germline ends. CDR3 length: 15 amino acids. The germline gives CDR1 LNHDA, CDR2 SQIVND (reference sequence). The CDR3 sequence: CASSPLSEMNTEAFF. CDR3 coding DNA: TGTGCCAGTAGTCCTCTCAGCGAAATGAACACTGAAGCTTTCTTT.

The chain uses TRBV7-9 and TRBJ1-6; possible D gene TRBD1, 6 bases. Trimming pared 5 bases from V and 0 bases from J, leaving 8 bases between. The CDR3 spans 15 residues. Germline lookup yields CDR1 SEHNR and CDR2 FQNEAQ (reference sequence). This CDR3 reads CASSADSSYNSPLHF. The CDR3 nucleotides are TGTGCCAGCAGCGCGGACAGCTCCTATAATTCACCCCTCCACTTT.

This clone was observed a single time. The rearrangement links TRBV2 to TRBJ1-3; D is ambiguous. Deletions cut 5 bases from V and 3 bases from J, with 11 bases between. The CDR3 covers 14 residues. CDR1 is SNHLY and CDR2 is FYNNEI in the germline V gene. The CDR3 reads CASSFGPHGNTIYF. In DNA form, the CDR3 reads TGTGCCAGCAGTTTCGGTCCGCATGGAAACACCATATATTTT.

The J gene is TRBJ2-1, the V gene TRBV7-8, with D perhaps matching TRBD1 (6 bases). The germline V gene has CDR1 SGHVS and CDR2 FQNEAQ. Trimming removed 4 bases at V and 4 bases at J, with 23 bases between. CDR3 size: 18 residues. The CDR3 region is CASSSPRARTALYNEQFF. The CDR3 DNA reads TGTGCCAGCAGCTCCCCCCGGGCCCGGACAGCTCTTTACAATGAGCAGTTCTTC.

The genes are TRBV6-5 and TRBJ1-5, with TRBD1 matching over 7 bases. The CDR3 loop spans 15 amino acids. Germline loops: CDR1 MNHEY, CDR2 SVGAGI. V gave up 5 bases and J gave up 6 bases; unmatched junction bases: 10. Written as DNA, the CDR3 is TGTGCCAGCAGTCTCATACAGGGGTCGGGTCAGCCCCAGCATTTT. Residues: CASSLIQGSGQPQHF.

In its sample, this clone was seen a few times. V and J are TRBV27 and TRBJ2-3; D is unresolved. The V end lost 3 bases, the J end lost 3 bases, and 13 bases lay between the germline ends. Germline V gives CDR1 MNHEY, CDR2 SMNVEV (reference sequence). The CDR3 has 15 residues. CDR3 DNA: TGTGCCAGCAGTTTCTCCGGGTACCTGACAGATACGCAGTATTTT. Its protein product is CASSFSGYLTDTQYF.

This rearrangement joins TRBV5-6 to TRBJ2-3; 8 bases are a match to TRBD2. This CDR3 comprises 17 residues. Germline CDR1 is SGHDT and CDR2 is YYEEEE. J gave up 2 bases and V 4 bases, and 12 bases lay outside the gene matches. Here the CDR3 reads CASSPPQRGQTTDTQYF. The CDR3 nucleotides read TGTGCCAGCAGCCCCCCTCAGCGGGGGCAAACCACAGATACGCAGTATTTT.

The DNA for the CDR3 is TGTGCCAGCAGTCCTCTTCTCGTAGCGGGGGGCCCCAGCTCCTACGAGCAGTACTTC. Amino acids: CASSPLLVAGGPSSYEQYF. The chain is built from TRBV13 and TRBJ2-7; 10 positions match TRBD2. CDR1 is PRHDT and CDR2 is FYEKMQ in the germline V gene (reference sequence). The V gene end was trimmed by 6 bases and the J gene end by 0 bases; junction bases not matched to a gene: 17. The CDR3 covers 19 residues.

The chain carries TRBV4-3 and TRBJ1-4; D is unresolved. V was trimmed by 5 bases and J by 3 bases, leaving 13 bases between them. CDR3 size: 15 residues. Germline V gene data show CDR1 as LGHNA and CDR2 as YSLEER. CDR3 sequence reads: CASSDIQRPNEKLFF. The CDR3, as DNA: TGCGCCAGCAGCGACATACAGAGACCTAATGAAAAACTGTTTTTT.

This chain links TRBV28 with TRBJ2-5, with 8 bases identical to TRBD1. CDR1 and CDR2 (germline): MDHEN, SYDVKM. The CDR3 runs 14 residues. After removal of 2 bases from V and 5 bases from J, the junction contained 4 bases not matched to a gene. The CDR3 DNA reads TGTGCCAGCAGTTTACAGGGGGCAGGGGAGACCCAGTACTTC. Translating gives CASSLQGAGETQYF.

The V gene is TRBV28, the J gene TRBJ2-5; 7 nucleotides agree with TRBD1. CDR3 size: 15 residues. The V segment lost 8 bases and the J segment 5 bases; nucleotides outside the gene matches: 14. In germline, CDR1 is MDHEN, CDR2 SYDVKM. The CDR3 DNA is TGTGCCAGCTCCCCGAAAGGGGGCGCAGTTGAGACCCAGTACTTC. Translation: CASSPKGGAVETQYF.

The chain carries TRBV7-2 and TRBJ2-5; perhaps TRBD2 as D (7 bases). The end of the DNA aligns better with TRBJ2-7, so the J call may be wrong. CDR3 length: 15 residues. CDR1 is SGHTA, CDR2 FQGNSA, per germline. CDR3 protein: CASSPLVAGATEQYF. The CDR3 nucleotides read TGTGCCAGCAGCCCACTCGTTGCGGGGGCTACCGAGCAGTACTTC.

The CDR3 region is CASRVAGGTDTQYF. For the CDR3, the DNA is TGTGCCAGCAGGGTAGCGGGGGGCACAGATACGCAGTATTTT. V and J are TRBV28 and TRBJ2-3; 9 bases fit TRBD2. V was clipped by 6 bases and J by 1 base; unmatched bases: 2. The CDR3 runs to 14 residues. Germline V gene sequence: CDR1 MDHEN, CDR2 SYDVKM.

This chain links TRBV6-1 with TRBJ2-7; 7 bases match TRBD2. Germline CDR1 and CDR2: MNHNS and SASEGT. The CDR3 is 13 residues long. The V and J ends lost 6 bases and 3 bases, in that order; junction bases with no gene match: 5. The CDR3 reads CASSRDYNYEQYF. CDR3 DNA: TGTGCCAGCAGCCGGGACTACAACTACGAGCAGTACTTC.

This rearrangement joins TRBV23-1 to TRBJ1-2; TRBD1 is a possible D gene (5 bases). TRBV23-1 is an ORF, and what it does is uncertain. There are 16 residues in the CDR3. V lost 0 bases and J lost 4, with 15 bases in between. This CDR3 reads CASSQSLEGRPYGYTF. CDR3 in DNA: TGCGCCAGCAGTCAATCCTTGGAGGGGCGCCCCTATGGCTACACCTTC.

DNA of the CDR3: TGCGCTACGCGGACAGGGGACACCGGGGAGCTGTTTTTT. It specifies CATRTGDTGELFF. This chain joins TRBV5-1 and TRBJ2-2; TRBD1 aligns across 9 bases. CDR1 is SGHRS, CDR2 YFSETQ, per germline. CDR3 length: 13 amino acids.

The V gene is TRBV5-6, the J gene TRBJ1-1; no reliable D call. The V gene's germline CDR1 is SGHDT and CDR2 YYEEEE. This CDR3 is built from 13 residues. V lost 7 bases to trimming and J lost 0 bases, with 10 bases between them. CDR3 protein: CASREQLNTEAFF. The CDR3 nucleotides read TGTGCCAGCCGGGAACAATTGAACACTGAAGCTTTCTTT.

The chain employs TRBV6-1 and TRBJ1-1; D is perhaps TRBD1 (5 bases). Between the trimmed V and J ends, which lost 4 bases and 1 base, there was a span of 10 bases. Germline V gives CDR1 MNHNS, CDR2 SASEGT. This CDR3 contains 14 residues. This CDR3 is CASSGTPTNTEAFF. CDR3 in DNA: TGTGCCAGCAGTGGGACACCTACGAACACTGAAGCTTTCTTT.

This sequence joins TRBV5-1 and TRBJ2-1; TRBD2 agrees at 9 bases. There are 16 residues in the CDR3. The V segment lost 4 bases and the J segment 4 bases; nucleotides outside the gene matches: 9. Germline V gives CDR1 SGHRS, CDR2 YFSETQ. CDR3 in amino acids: CASSAGAGGSYNEQFF. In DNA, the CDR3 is TGCGCCAGCAGCGCTGGGGCGGGGGGGAGTTACAATGAGCAGTTCTTC.

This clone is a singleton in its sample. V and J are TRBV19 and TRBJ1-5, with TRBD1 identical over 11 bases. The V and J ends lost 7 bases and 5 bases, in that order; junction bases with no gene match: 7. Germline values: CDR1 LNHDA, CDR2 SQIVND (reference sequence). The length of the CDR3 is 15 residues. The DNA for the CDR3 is TGTGCCAGTAATCCCGGGACAGGGGGGTATCAGCCCCAGCATTTT. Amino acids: CASNPGTGGYQPQHF.

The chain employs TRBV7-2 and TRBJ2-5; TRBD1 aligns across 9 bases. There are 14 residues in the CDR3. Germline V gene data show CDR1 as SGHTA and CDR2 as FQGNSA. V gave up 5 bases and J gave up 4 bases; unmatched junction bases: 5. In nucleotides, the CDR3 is TGTGCCAGCAGCCGACAGGGGGTAAGAGAGACCCAGTACTTC. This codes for CASSRQGVRETQYF.

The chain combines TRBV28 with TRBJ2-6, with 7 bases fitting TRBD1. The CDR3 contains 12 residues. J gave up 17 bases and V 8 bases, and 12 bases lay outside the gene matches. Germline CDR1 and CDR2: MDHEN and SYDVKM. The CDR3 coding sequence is TGTGCCAGCGCTGACTCAGGGGGATACGTGACTTTC. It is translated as CASADSGGYVTF.

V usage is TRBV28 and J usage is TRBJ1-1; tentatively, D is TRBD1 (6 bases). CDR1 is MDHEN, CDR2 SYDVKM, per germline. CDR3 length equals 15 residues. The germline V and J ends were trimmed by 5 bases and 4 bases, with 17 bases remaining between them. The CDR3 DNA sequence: TGTGCCAGCAGTCTCTACAGGGTTCAGACCACTGAAGCTTTCTTT. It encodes CASSLYRVQTTEAFF.

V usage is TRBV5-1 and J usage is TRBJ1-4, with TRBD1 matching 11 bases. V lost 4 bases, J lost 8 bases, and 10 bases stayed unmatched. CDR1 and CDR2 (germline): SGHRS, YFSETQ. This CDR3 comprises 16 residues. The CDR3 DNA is TGCGCCAGCAGCGCGGGACAGGGGGTCTCCTACGAAAAACTGTTTTTT. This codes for CASSAGQGVSYEKLFF.

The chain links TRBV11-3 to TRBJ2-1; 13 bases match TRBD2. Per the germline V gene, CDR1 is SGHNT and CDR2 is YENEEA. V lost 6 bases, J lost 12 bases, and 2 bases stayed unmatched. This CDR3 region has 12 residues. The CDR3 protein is CASRRLAGGQFF. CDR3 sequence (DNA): TGTGCCAGCAGACGACTAGCGGGGGGGCAGTTCTTC.

CDR3 residues: CASSVGIEVVGELFF. The CDR3 DNA sequence: TGTGCCAGCAGCGTAGGAATTGAGGTAGTCGGGGAGCTGTTTTTT. The chain uses TRBV9 and TRBJ2-2; D is unresolved. Germline loops: CDR1 SGDLS, CDR2 YYNGEE. V was pared by 0 bases and J by 7 bases, with 13 bases between. The CDR3 consists of 15 residues.

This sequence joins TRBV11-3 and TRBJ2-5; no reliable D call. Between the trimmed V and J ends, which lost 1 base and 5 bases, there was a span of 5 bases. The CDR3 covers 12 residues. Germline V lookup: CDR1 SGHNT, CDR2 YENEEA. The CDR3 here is CASSLGRETQYF. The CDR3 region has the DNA TGTGCCAGCAGCTTAGGTCGGGAGACCCAGTACTTC.

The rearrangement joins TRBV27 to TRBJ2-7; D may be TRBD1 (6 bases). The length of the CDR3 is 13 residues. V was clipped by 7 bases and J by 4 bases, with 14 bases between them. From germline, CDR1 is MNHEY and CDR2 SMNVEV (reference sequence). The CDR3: CASKGVGSYEQYF. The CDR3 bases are TGTGCCAGCAAGGGGGTAGGCTCATACGAGCAGTACTTC.